These 22 T cell receptor beta chains came from one sample sequenced in a study of immune evolution from preneoplasia to lung adenocarcinoma. Generated by immunoSEQ multiplex PCR, the TCRdb table keeps only in-frame clones and is missing some. In the table there are roughly 38,000 clones, about 73% of which are singletons. The sequenced sample was FFPE invasive lung adenocarcinoma tissue. Source of these receptors: a person in their sixties with lung adenocarcinoma.

This clone was counted only a few times. The genes are TRBV18 and TRBJ2-2; TRBD1 agrees at 8 bases. The CDR3 spans 15 residues. V was pared by 2 bases and J by 7 bases, with 6 bases of the junction left unmatched. In germline, CDR1 is KGHSH, CDR2 LQKENI. In DNA form, the CDR3 reads TGTGCCAGCTCACCAATGGGGACAGGAAACGGGGAGCTGTTTTTT. Its protein product is CASSPMGTGNGELFF.

This chain uses TRBV14 with TRBJ2-7; TRBD2 matches at 7 bases. The ends lost 1 base at V and 2 bases at J; junction bases unmatched: 5. The CDR3 totals 15 residues. CDR1 is SGHDN, CDR2 FVKESK, per germline. The CDR3 spells CASSQGLGLTYEQYF. In DNA form, the CDR3 reads TGTGCCAGCAGCCAAGGTCTGGGACTAACCTACGAGCAGTACTTC.

The chain combines TRBV7-2 with TRBJ2-5; weak D call: TRBD2 (6 bases). The V end lost 3 bases, the J end lost 2 bases, and 13 bases lay between the germline ends. CDR1 and CDR2 from the germline V gene are SGHTA and FQGNSA. The CDR3 sequence is 15 residues long. The CDR3 DNA reads as TGTGCCAGCAGCTTGACGAGGGACTCACAAGAGACCCAGTACTTC. Translating gives CASSLTRDSQETQYF.

The J gene is TRBJ2-3, the V gene TRBV11-2; 7 bases line up with TRBD2. J was trimmed by 3 bases and V by 1 base; bases with no gene match: 4. The CDR3 sequence is 15 residues long. Germline values: CDR1 SGHAT, CDR2 FQNNGV. CDR3 sequence: CASSLGSGVTDTQYF. The CDR3 DNA reads TGTGCCAGCAGCTTAGGAAGCGGGGTTACAGATACGCAGTATTTT.

The chain couples TRBV19 to TRBJ2-6; D gene ambiguous. Between the trimmed V and J ends, which lost 5 bases and 1 base, there was a span of 12 bases. CDR3 size: 16 residues. Germline lookup yields CDR1 LNHDA and CDR2 SQIVND (reference sequence). CDR3 loop: CASSLRSISGANVLTF. The CDR3 DNA follows: TGTGCCAGTAGTCTAAGATCGATATCTGGGGCCAACGTCCTGACTTTC. Combining the CDR3 with reference TRBV19 and TRBJ2-6 gives the whole variable domain DGGITQSPKYLFRKEGQNVTLSCEQNLNHDAMYWYRQDPGQGLRLIYYSQIVNDFQKGDIAEGYSVSREKKESFPLTVTSAQKNPTAFYLCASSLRSISGANVLTFGAGSRLTVL.

The CDR3 DNA sequence: TGTGCCAGCAAGGGGGGGACAGGGACCTCCTACGAGCAGTACTTC. This gives the protein CASKGGTGTSYEQYF. V and J are TRBV2 and TRBJ2-7; the match to TRBD1 covers 9 bases. The V segment lost 7 bases and the J segment 0 bases; nucleotides outside the gene matches: 7. The CDR3 sequence is 15 residues long. The V gene's germline CDR1 is SNHLY and CDR2 FYNNEI.

This clone appeared a few times. The CDR3, as DNA: TGTGCCAGCTCAGTGTACAATGAGCAGTTCTTC. Its protein is CASSVYNEQFF. The rearrangement uses TRBV18 and TRBJ2-1; D is uncertain. Trimming took 5 bases from V and 4 from J, leaving 3 bases between them. Germline V gives CDR1 KGHSH, CDR2 LQKENI. CDR3 size: 11 residues.

A word on this clone: One end of the junction is discordant with germline, which a read error may explain. The CDR3 DNA sequence: TGTGCCAGCAGTAGCTCCTACGAGCAGTACTTC. Amino acid sequence: CASSSSYEQYF. The chain is built from TRBV19 and TRBJ2-7; no firm D call. The germline gives CDR1 LNHDA, CDR2 SQIVND (reference sequence). This CDR3 region has 11 residues.

The chain carries TRBV28 and TRBJ1-1; unclear D gene. Germline assignment: CDR1 MDHEN and CDR2 SYDVKM. Trimming stripped 3 bases from V and 4 bases from J, with 12 bases between. This CDR3 contains 14 residues. CDR3 sequence (DNA): TGTGCCAGCAGTTTCCTGTCCGGTGGCACTGAAGCTTTCTTT. It codes for CASSFLSGGTEAFF. Full variable domain (rest looked up from reference TRBV28 and TRBJ1-1): DVKVTQSSRYLVKRTGEKVFLECVQDMDHENMFWYRQDPGLGLRLIYFSYDVKMKEKGDIPEGYSVSREKKERFSLILESASTNQTSMYLCASSFLSGGTEAFFGQGTRLTVV.

This clone appeared a few times. V is TRBV5-1 and J is TRBJ2-7; a weak D match, TRBD2 (5 bases). Trimming left V 4 bases short and J 2 bases short, with 13 bases between. The CDR3 covers 14 residues. Germline values: CDR1 SGHRS, CDR2 YFSETQ. The chain's CDR3 is CASSPLVGAYEQYF. Written as DNA, the CDR3 is TGCGCCAGCAGCCCGTTGGTGGGAGCCTACGAGCAGTACTTC.

This clone is labeled as medium-sized. The chain employs TRBV28 and TRBJ2-5; tentative D call: TRBD1 (5 bases). The CDR3 totals 17 residues. Germline lookup yields CDR1 MDHEN and CDR2 SYDVKM. V gave up 7 bases and J gave up 4 bases, with 25 bases separating them. DNA of the CDR3: TGTGCCAGCAAAGGGGCCGCGAGTGGTCTCGGATTAGAGACCCAGTACTTC. It translates to CASKGAASGLGLETQYF.

The chain couples TRBV27 to TRBJ2-7, with D unresolved. The CDR3 has 16 residues. Per the germline V gene, CDR1 is MNHEY and CDR2 is SMNVEV (reference sequence). The V end lost 5 bases, the J end lost 2 bases, and 19 bases lay between the germline ends. CDR3 loop: CASSQARSGTAYEQYF. CDR3 sequence (DNA): TGTGCCAGCAGTCAAGCTCGGTCAGGTACCGCCTACGAGCAGTACTTC.

DNA of the CDR3: TGTGCCAGCAGGGAGGGAGGGCGTACCGGGGAGCTGTTTTTT. Protein sequence: CASREGGRTGELFF. J is TRBJ2-2 and V is TRBV28; 7 positions agree with TRBD2. J gave up 5 bases and V 6 bases, and 6 bases lay outside the gene matches. The length of the CDR3 is 14 residues. CDR1 and CDR2 (germline): MDHEN, SYDVKM.

CDR3 loop: CASSIVRGQVMDYGYTF. The CDR3 DNA sequence: TGTGCCAGTAGTATAGTTAGGGGGCAGGTCATGGACTATGGCTACACCTTC. J is TRBJ1-2 and V is TRBV19; 7 bases are a match to TRBD1. The CDR3 sequence is 17 residues long. CDR1 LNHDA and CDR2 SQIVND come from the germline V gene (reference sequence). The junction had 11 bases not matched to a gene; V was cut back by 1 base and J by 3 bases.

With regard to this clone: At one end, the junction sequence differs from germline, possibly due to a read error. The CDR3 loop is CANSSPRGQGNTIYF. CDR3 nucleotides: TGTGCCAACAGCTCTCCGAGGGGGCAGGGAAACACCATATATTTT. The chain has TRBV7-2 and TRBJ1-3; 7 nucleotides agree with TRBD1. The CDR3 extends over 15 amino acids. Germline CDR1 reads SGHTA; CDR2 reads FQGNSA.

The J gene is TRBJ1-4, the V gene TRBV6-5, with TRBD1 matching 8 bases. The CDR3 extends over 13 amino acids. With 5 bases clipped from V and 7 bases from J, the junction kept 3 bases outside the gene matches. Germline values: CDR1 MNHEY, CDR2 SVGAGI. In nucleotides, the CDR3 is TGTGCCAGCAGTGGACAGGGAGGTGAAAAACTGTTTTTT. Its protein is CASSGQGGEKLFF.

The chain uses TRBV4-2 and TRBJ1-5; the D gene is possibly TRBD1 (5 bases). The V end lost 0 bases, the J end lost 7 bases, and 16 bases lay between the germline ends. In germline, CDR1 is LGHNA, CDR2 YNFKEQ. The CDR3 is 16 residues long. CDR3: CASSQDWGGEGQPQHF. As DNA, the CDR3 is TGTGCCAGCAGCCAAGATTGGGGGGGGGAAGGGCAGCCCCAGCATTTT.

The V and J genes are TRBV12-5 and TRBJ2-1; D not certain. Trimming stripped 0 bases from V and 8 bases from J, with 8 bases between. Germline lookup yields CDR1 LGHNT and CDR2 FRNRAP. This CDR3 is 13 amino acids long. The CDR3 DNA follows: TGTGCTAGTGGTTTGGTAGTCGCAGATGAGCAGTTCTTC. The encoded protein is CASGLVVADEQFF.

This clone was observed a few times. The V gene is TRBV28, the J gene TRBJ2-1; TRBD2 aligns across 12 bases. CDR1 is MDHEN and CDR2 is SYDVKM in the germline V gene. With 5 bases clipped from V and 6 bases from J, the junction kept 14 bases outside the gene matches. This CDR3 is 18 amino acids long. CDR3 residues: CASSPTTSGRSFANEQFF. For the CDR3, the DNA is TGTGCCAGCAGTCCCACGACTAGCGGGAGAAGTTTTGCCAATGAGCAGTTCTTC.

The CDR3 bases are TGCGCCAGCACAAAACTCCGACAGAGACAAGAGACCCAGTACTTC. Protein product: CASTKLRQRQETQYF. The chain is built from TRBV5-1 and TRBJ2-5, with TRBD1 as a possible D gene (5 bases). The V and J ends lost 6 bases and 2 bases respectively, with 17 bases between them. The CDR3 runs 15 residues. Germline loops: CDR1 SGHRS, CDR2 YFSETQ.

This clone was recorded a few times. The V gene is TRBV14, the J gene TRBJ2-7; the match to TRBD1 covers 9 bases. Trimming removed 4 bases from V and 2 bases from J; junction bases left unmatched: 3. Germline V gene data show CDR1 as SGHDN and CDR2 as FVKESK. The CDR3 extends over 14 amino acids. CDR3 region: CASSRWTGAYEQYF. CDR3 bases: TGTGCCAGCAGCCGATGGACAGGGGCCTACGAGCAGTACTTC.

This clone appeared a single time. The V and J genes are TRBV7-9 and TRBJ2-3; D is unresolved. Per germline, CDR1 SEHNR and CDR2 FQNEAQ (reference sequence). Trimming left V 3 bases short and J 1 base short, with 17 bases between. This CDR3 is built from 17 residues. CDR3 sequence (DNA): TGTGCCAGCAGCTTGCCCCTCGGCAGCGACCGCACAGATACGCAGTATTTT. This translates into CASSLPLGSDRTDTQYF.